These 6 T cell receptor beta chains were sequenced from one sample in a study of shared T cell receptors in the human thymus. The method was immunoSEQ multiplex PCR; TCRdb's version includes in-frame clones alone and lacks a portion of them. The table has fewer than 700,000 clones, roughly 90% seen once. The sample was also linked to a second study, of human thymus T cells.

Sequenced: thymocytes. Source of these receptors: a boy under two years old with a congenital heart defect.

The V and J genes are TRBV10-3 and TRBJ1-1; D possibly corresponds to TRBD1 (6 bases). V was shortened by 11 bases and J by 7 bases, with 17 bases between the two germline ends. The CDR3 runs to 12 residues. Per the germline V gene, CDR1 is ENHRY and CDR2 is SYGVKD. The CDR3 coding sequence is TGTGCCGTTCGTGGGGGGGCTAATGAAGCTTTCTTT. Its protein is CAVRGGANEAFF.

This clone appeared once. The chain recombines TRBV27 with TRBJ2-7, with 14 positions matching TRBD2. Germline V CDR1 and CDR2: MNHEY, SMNVEV (reference sequence). V dropped 4 bases and J dropped 4; count of bases not matched to a gene: 6. CDR3 length: 16 amino acids. This CDR3 is CASSWGLAGEGYEQYF. CDR3 DNA: TGTGCCAGCAGTTGGGGACTAGCGGGAGAAGGGTACGAGCAGTACTTC.

The J gene is TRBJ2-7, the V gene TRBV19; TRBD2 might be the D (5 bases). Germline-derived CDR1 and CDR2 are LNHDA and SQIVND (reference sequence). The CDR3 contains 14 residues. The ends were cut back, 7 bases at V and 5 bases at J, with 18 bases in the middle. The CDR3 region is CASMGDGESNEQYF. As DNA, the CDR3 is TGTGCCAGTATGGGAGACGGGGAATCGAACGAGCAGTACTTC.

The chain links TRBV5-5 to TRBJ2-7; D gene ambiguous. Germline loops: CDR1 SGHKS, CDR2 YYEKEE (reference sequence). Trimming removed 0 bases at V and 2 bases at J, with 6 bases between. The length of the CDR3 is 13 residues. As DNA, the CDR3 is TGTGCCAGCAGCTTGGAACAGCCCTACGAGCAGTACTTC. It encodes CASSLEQPYEQYF. Supplemented by reference TRBV5-5 and TRBJ2-7, the full variable domain reads DAGVTQSPTHLIKTRGQQVTLRCSPISGHKSVSWYQQVLGQGPQFIFQYYEKEERGRGNFPDRFSARQFPNYSSELNVNALLLGDSALYLCASSLEQPYEQYFGPGTRLTVT.

The rearrangement joins TRBV4-3 to TRBJ2-5; possible D gene TRBD1, 6 bases. The CDR3 totals 13 residues. Germline CDR1 is LGHNA and CDR2 is YSLEER. V gave up 5 bases and J gave up 5 bases, with 12 bases separating them. The CDR3 bases are TGCGCCAGCAGCATGGGGGCGAGGGAGACCCAGTACTTC. Translation gives CASSMGARETQYF.

CDR3 bases: TGTGCCAGCAGCCTAGGACTAGCGAGCGGGGATGAGCAGTTCTTC. Its protein product is CASSLGLASGDEQFF. V and J are TRBV5-4 and TRBJ2-1; the match to TRBD2 covers 9 bases. The CDR3 runs to 15 residues. V shed 4 bases and J 8 bases; nucleotides not matched to a gene: 10. Germline CDR1 reads SGHNT; CDR2 reads YYREEE (reference sequence).